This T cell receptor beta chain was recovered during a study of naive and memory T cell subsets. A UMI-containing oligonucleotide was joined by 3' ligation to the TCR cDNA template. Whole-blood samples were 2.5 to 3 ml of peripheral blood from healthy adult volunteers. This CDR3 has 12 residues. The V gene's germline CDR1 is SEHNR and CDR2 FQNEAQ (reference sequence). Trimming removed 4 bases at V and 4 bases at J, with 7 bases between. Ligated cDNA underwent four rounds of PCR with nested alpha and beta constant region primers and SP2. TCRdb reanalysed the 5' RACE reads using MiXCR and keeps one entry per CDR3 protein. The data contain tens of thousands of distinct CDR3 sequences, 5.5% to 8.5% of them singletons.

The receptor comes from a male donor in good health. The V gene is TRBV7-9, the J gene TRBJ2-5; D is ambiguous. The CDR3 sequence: CASSSVTETQYF. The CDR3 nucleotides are TGTGCCAGCAGCTCAGTGACAGAGACCCAGTACTTC.